These 16 T cell receptor beta chains came from one sample sequenced in a study of cytomegalovirus exposure and HLA in healthy donors. It was with 60 Vbeta and 13 Jbeta primers that the PCR ran. This table comes from immunoSEQ multiplex PCR, and its TCRdb copy is limited to in-frame clones, with some not included. The repertoire holds about 130,000 clones, with around 77% as singletons. The material sequenced was PBMCs. These receptors were taken from a woman aged 45-65 years in good health and CMV-seronegative.

The gene calls are TRBV19 and TRBJ2-3; D perhaps matches TRBD1 (6 bases). The CDR3 covers 15 residues. Germline lookup yields CDR1 LNHDA and CDR2 SQIVND (reference sequence). V was pared by 1 base and J by 6 bases, with 14 bases between. CDR3 sequence: CASSIAGTNMDTQYF. DNA for the CDR3: TGTGCCAGTAGTATAGCCGGGACAAATATGGATACGCAGTATTTT.

This clone has more than one count but fewer than ten. The rearrangement uses TRBV5-1 and TRBJ2-3; a possible D gene is TRBD2 (5 bases). Trimming shortened V by 4 bases and J by 0 bases, and 15 bases separated the two germline ends. This CDR3 has 16 residues. Germline-derived CDR1 and CDR2 are SGHRS and YFSETQ. The CDR3 DNA reads TGCGCCAGCAGCGATGAGCGGATTCCTAGCACAGATACGCAGTATTTT. Residues: CASSDERIPSTDTQYF.

V usage is TRBV6-4 and J usage is TRBJ2-3, with 7 nucleotides matching TRBD1. Trimming took 6 bases from V and 6 from J; bases not matched to a gene: 9. The CDR3 contains 14 residues. Germline assignment: CDR1 MRHNA and CDR2 SNTAGT. The CDR3 bases are TGTGCCAGCAGCGAACAGGGGCCGCGGGATACGCAGTATTTT. Its protein product is CASSEQGPRDTQYF.

CDR3 coding DNA: TGTGCCATCAGTGAGTCGGCCGGGGACTATCATGAGCAGTTCTTC. It yields the protein CAISESAGDYHEQFF. The rearrangement joins TRBV10-3 to TRBJ2-1, with 7 bases identical to TRBD2. Germline lookup yields CDR1 ENHRY and CDR2 SYGVKD. V dropped 0 bases and J dropped 8; count of bases not matched to a gene: 7. This CDR3 has 15 amino acids.

The V call is TRBV19, the J call TRBJ1-5; D is perhaps TRBD1 (6 bases). The V and J ends lost 5 bases and 8 bases respectively, with 19 bases between them. The germline CDR1 and CDR2 sequences are LNHDA and SQIVND (reference sequence). The CDR3 has 15 residues. The CDR3 loop reads CASSVDSYYREPQHF. CDR3 sequence (DNA): TGTGCCAGTAGTGTGGACAGCTATTACAGGGAGCCCCAGCATTTT.

The chain links TRBV19 to TRBJ2-1, with 7 bases identical to TRBD2. Germline CDR1 reads LNHDA; CDR2 reads SQIVND (reference sequence). The CDR3 is 15 amino acids. The trim removed 1 base at V and 7 bases at J, leaving 7 bases unmatched. The DNA for the CDR3 is TGTGCCAGTAGTATAGGGGCTAGCGGAGCAAATGAGCAGTTCTTC. Encoded protein: CASSIGASGANEQFF.

The genes are TRBV27 and TRBJ2-1; TRBD2 aligns across 10 bases. V shed 5 bases and J 0 bases; nucleotides not matched to a gene: 10. The germline V gene encodes CDR1 MNHEY and CDR2 SMNVEV (reference sequence). This CDR3 contains 18 residues. CDR3 amino acids: CASSVRWTSGHSYNEQFF. DNA for the CDR3: TGTGCCAGCAGTGTACGATGGACTAGCGGTCACTCCTACAATGAGCAGTTCTTC.

The rearrangement uses TRBV18 and TRBJ2-7; no firm D call. Trimming removed 6 bases from V and 6 bases from J, with 21 bases in between. The CDR3 totals 15 residues. CDR1 is KGHSH, CDR2 LQKENI, per germline. In DNA form, the CDR3 reads TGTGCCAGCTCGGAAGAGGCCGCCCTAATCGCCGAGCAGTACTTC. It specifies CASSEEAALIAEQYF.

The chain carries TRBV5-1 and TRBJ2-2, with 11 bases aligning to TRBD1. The CDR3 consists of 18 residues. V lost 0 bases and J lost 0; bases outside the gene matches: 4. Germline assignment: CDR1 SGHRS and CDR2 YFSETQ. The CDR3 nucleotides are TGCGCCAGCAGCTTGGGGACAGGGGGCGCGGCGAACACCGGGGAGCTGTTTTTT. This translates into CASSLGTGGAANTGELFF.

With respect to this clone: An end of the junction differs from the germline gene, which may be a read error. This chain links TRBV28 with TRBJ2-7; 12 positions agree with TRBD2. Per the germline V gene, CDR1 is MDHEN and CDR2 is SYDVKM. The CDR3 consists of 16 residues. The CDR3 is CASRRRLAGVSHEQYF. The CDR3 DNA reads TGTGCCAGCAGACGTAGACTAGCGGGAGTCTCCCACGAGCAGTACTTC. Variable domain in full (rest from reference TRBV28 and TRBJ2-7): DVKVTQSSRYLVKRTGEKVFLECVQDMDHENMFWYRQDPGLGLRLIYFSYDVKMKEKGDIPEGYSVSREKKERFSLILESASTNQTSMYLCASRRRLAGVSHEQYFGPGTRLTVT.

The chain has TRBV27 and TRBJ1-1, with D possibly matching TRBD1 (6 bases). Looked up from germline, CDR1 is MNHEY and CDR2 is SMNVEV (reference sequence). V was pared by 1 base and J by 1 base, with 13 bases between. This CDR3 contains 16 residues. CDR3 residues: CASSLLGALGNTEAFF. In DNA form, the CDR3 reads TGTGCCAGCAGTTTATTGGGGGCCTTGGGGAACACTGAAGCTTTCTTT.

This clone was seen only once. This sequence joins TRBV9 and TRBJ2-5; TRBD2 aligns across 13 bases. The CDR3 is 19 residues long. Germline lookup yields CDR1 SGDLS and CDR2 YYNGEE. V was clipped by 2 bases and J by 2 bases; unmatched bases: 12. This CDR3 is CASSVVGIGLAGEQETQYF. The CDR3 DNA reads as TGTGCCAGCAGCGTTGTGGGTATCGGACTAGCGGGAGAACAAGAGACCCAGTACTTC.

There are a few counts of this clone. The sample has other DNA sequences that encode this CDR3 too. The chain employs TRBV9 and TRBJ1-4, with D unclear. V lost 4 bases and J 0 bases, leaving 10 bases between the germline ends. Germline CDR1 is SGDLS and CDR2 is YYNGEE. The CDR3 is 15 amino acids. CDR3 in DNA: TGTGCCAGCAGCCCCACGGGTGCAACTAATGAAAAACTGTTTTTT. It translates to CASSPTGATNEKLFF.

This chain joins TRBV28 and TRBJ1-4, with 9 positions matching TRBD1. Trimming cost V 3 bases and J 7 bases; bases outside gene matches: 6. Germline V gene data show CDR1 as MDHEN and CDR2 as SYDVKM. CDR3 length equals 15 residues. The DNA for the CDR3 is TGTGCCAGCAGTTTCACGGGACAGGGAGTTGAAAAACTGTTTTTT. Its protein product is CASSFTGQGVEKLFF.

The V and J genes are TRBV6-5 and TRBJ1-2, with D perhaps TRBD1 (6 bases). Per the germline V gene, CDR1 is MNHEY and CDR2 is SVGAGI. The ends were cut back, 6 bases at V and 5 bases at J, with 13 bases in the middle. The CDR3 loop spans 13 amino acids. The CDR3 DNA sequence: TGTGCCAGCAGCAGGACAGCGCAGTATGGCTACACCTTC. It yields the protein CASSRTAQYGYTF.

This chain links TRBV10-2 with TRBJ1-2; 9 positions agree with TRBD1. Per germline, CDR1 WSHSY and CDR2 SAAADI. The CDR3 totals 14 residues. J gave up 8 bases and V 6 bases, and 10 bases lay outside the gene matches. The CDR3 DNA reads as TGCGCCAGCAGCCGGGACAGGGAATTGGGGGGCTACACCTTC. This codes for CASSRDRELGGYTF.